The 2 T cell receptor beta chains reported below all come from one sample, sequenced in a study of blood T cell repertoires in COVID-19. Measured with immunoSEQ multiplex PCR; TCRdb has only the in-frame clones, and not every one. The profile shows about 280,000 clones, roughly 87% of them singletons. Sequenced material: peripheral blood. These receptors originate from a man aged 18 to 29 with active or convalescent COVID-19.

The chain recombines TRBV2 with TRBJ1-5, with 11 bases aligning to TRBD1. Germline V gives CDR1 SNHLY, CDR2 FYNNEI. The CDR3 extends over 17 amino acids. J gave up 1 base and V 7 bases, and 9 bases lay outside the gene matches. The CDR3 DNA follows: TGTGCCAGCAATAGCTACGGACAGGGGGCAAGCAATCAGCCCCAGCATTTT. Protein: CASNSYGQGASNQPQHF.

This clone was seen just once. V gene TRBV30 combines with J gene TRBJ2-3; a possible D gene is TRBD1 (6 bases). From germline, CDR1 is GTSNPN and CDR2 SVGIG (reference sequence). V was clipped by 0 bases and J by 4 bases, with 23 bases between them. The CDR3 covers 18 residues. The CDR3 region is CAWSVPRDPGQYADTQYF. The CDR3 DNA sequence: TGTGCCTGGAGTGTCCCCCGGGACCCGGGACAATATGCAGATACGCAGTATTTT.